These 14 T cell receptor beta chains share one sample of origin, sequenced in a study of T cell responses to AZD1222 COVID-19 vaccine. Assay: immunoSEQ multiplex PCR; the TCRdb copy retains only in-frame clones and omits some. This table holds some 96,000 clones, around 87% found once. Sequencing was performed on peripheral blood, taken on day 0 of AZD1222 vaccination. These receptors all stem from an adult in good health.

The V and J genes are TRBV6-6 and TRBJ1-5; no clear D gene. V dropped 5 bases and J dropped 2 bases, with 13 bases sitting between them. Germline CDR1 reads MNHNY; CDR2 reads SVGAGI (reference sequence). This CDR3 is 15 amino acids long. This CDR3 is CASSPTGRGNQPQHF. CDR3 DNA sequence: TGTGCCAGCAGTCCCACCGGAAGGGGCAATCAGCCCCAGCATTTT.

This clone appeared once. The chain uses TRBV7-9 and TRBJ1-2; 9 bases agree with TRBD1. The V gene's germline CDR1 is SEHNR and CDR2 FQNEAQ (reference sequence). The V gene end was trimmed by 0 bases and the J gene end by 7 bases; junction bases not matched to a gene: 15. This CDR3 has 18 amino acids. In DNA form, the CDR3 reads TGTGCCAGCAGCTTAGCGCTTGAGGGACAGGGCTATTACGCTGGCTACACCTTC. Its translation is CASSLALEGQGYYAGYTF.

The table lists this clone with a few counts. The chain carries TRBV7-2 and TRBJ2-2; TRBD2 matches 11 bases. CDR3 length equals 15 residues. Trimming cost V 5 bases and J 5 bases; bases outside gene matches: 4. Germline CDR1 is SGHTA and CDR2 is FQGNSA. CDR3 nucleotide sequence: TGTGCCAGCAGCCCACTAGCGGGGGATACCGGGGAGCTGTTTTTT. Protein product: CASSPLAGDTGELFF.

V and J are TRBV11-2 and TRBJ2-7, with TRBD2 identical over 8 bases. CDR3 length: 13 residues. With 7 bases clipped from V and 2 bases from J, the junction kept 4 bases outside the gene matches. The germline CDR1 and CDR2 sequences are SGHAT and FQNNGV. The CDR3: CASTAGGPYEQYF. CDR3 coding DNA: TGTGCCAGCACCGCGGGGGGCCCCTACGAGCAGTACTTC.

The chain employs TRBV5-1 and TRBJ1-1; D might be TRBD1 (6 bases). In germline, CDR1 is SGHRS, CDR2 YFSETQ. CDR3 size: 14 residues. V dropped 6 bases and J dropped 6 bases, with 18 bases sitting between them. CDR3 coding DNA: TGCGCCAGCACCCTACAGGGTTTGGTCTCTGAAGCTTTCTTT. Protein sequence: CASTLQGLVSEAFF.

The CDR3 DNA sequence: TGTGCCAGCAGCGCAAGACTAGCGGGGTTGTCAGATACGCAGTATTTT. This sequence encodes CASSARLAGLSDTQYF. The chain has TRBV7-6 and TRBJ2-3; 11 positions match TRBD2. In germline, CDR1 is SGHVS, CDR2 FNYEAQ. The CDR3 runs to 16 residues. The V segment lost 5 bases and the J segment 4 bases; nucleotides outside the gene matches: 8.

This clone came up a few times. V is TRBV3-1 (or the pseudogene TRBV3-2) and J is TRBJ2-1; TRBD2 matches at 12 bases. The V gene's germline CDR1 is LGHDT and CDR2 YNNKEL (reference sequence). This CDR3 has 16 amino acids. V lost 4 bases and J lost 1; bases outside the gene matches: 2. The CDR3 spells CASSRTSGRSYNEQFF. The CDR3 DNA sequence: TGTGCCAGCAGCCGAACTAGCGGGAGGTCCTACAATGAGCAGTTCTTC.

This clone was detected once. The chain carries TRBV19 and TRBJ1-5; unclear D gene. This CDR3 is built from 14 residues. Trimming took off 3 bases at V and 2 bases at J, with 8 bases between the two ends. Germline V gene data show CDR1 as LNHDA and CDR2 as SQIVND (reference sequence). The CDR3 here is CASSISFGNQPQHF. The CDR3 DNA follows: TGTGCCAGTAGTATTTCCTTTGGCAATCAGCCCCAGCATTTT.

This clone appeared once. This sequence joins TRBV5-1 and TRBJ2-3, with unresolved D. Trimming removed 2 bases from V and 4 bases from J, with 8 bases in between. Germline-derived CDR1 and CDR2 are SGHRS and YFSETQ. The CDR3 length is 13 residues. The CDR3 reads CASSFRPADTQYF. As DNA, the CDR3 is TGCGCCAGCAGCTTCCGCCCCGCAGATACGCAGTATTTT.

This rearrangement joins TRBV18 to TRBJ1-1; 9 nucleotides match TRBD1. Unmatched junction bases numbered 13, after V lost 6 bases and J lost 8 bases. CDR1 and CDR2 from the germline V gene are KGHSH and LQKENI. The CDR3 is 15 residues long. The CDR3 DNA is TGTGCCAGCTCGCTCAAACCGGGACAGGGTTTAGAAGCTTTCTTT. It yields the protein CASSLKPGQGLEAFF.

The chain couples TRBV19 to TRBJ1-1; 9 bases map to TRBD1. The ends lost 5 bases at V and 3 bases at J; junction bases unmatched: 13. CDR1 LNHDA and CDR2 SQIVND come from the germline V gene (reference sequence). The CDR3 loop spans 17 amino acids. The CDR3 region has the DNA TGTGCCAGTAGTCTCCCCACAGGGGGCGTTCGGTACACTGAAGCTTTCTTT. Translated, it gives CASSLPTGGVRYTEAFF.

CDR3 amino acids: CASSSPTSGETQYF. CDR3 nucleotides: TGTGCCAGCAGCTCTCCGACTAGCGGGGAGACCCAGTACTTC. The rearrangement uses TRBV5-6 and TRBJ2-5, with 10 bases lining up with TRBD2. The germline V gene encodes CDR1 SGHDT and CDR2 YYEEEE. This CDR3 is 14 amino acids long. V gave up 3 bases and J gave up 5 bases; unmatched junction bases: 4.

This clone appeared many times. This rearrangement joins TRBV7-6 to TRBJ2-7; 7 bases line up with TRBD1. Germline V gene lookup returns CDR1 SGHVS and CDR2 FNYEAQ. The CDR3 is 15 amino acids. V shed 2 bases and J 1 base; nucleotides not matched to a gene: 5. The CDR3 here is CASSLSGTVSYEQYF. The CDR3 DNA sequence: TGTGCCAGCAGCTTATCTGGGACAGTTTCCTACGAGCAGTACTTC.

The chain carries TRBV7-9 and TRBJ2-7; D unclear. V lost 3 bases, J lost 5 bases, and 11 bases lay in between. This CDR3 is 13 amino acids long. Germline V gene data show CDR1 as SEHNR and CDR2 as FQNEAQ (reference sequence). The CDR3 nucleotides read TGTGCCAGCAGCTTTTCCCGTACGAACGAGCAGTACTTC. It is translated as CASSFSRTNEQYF.